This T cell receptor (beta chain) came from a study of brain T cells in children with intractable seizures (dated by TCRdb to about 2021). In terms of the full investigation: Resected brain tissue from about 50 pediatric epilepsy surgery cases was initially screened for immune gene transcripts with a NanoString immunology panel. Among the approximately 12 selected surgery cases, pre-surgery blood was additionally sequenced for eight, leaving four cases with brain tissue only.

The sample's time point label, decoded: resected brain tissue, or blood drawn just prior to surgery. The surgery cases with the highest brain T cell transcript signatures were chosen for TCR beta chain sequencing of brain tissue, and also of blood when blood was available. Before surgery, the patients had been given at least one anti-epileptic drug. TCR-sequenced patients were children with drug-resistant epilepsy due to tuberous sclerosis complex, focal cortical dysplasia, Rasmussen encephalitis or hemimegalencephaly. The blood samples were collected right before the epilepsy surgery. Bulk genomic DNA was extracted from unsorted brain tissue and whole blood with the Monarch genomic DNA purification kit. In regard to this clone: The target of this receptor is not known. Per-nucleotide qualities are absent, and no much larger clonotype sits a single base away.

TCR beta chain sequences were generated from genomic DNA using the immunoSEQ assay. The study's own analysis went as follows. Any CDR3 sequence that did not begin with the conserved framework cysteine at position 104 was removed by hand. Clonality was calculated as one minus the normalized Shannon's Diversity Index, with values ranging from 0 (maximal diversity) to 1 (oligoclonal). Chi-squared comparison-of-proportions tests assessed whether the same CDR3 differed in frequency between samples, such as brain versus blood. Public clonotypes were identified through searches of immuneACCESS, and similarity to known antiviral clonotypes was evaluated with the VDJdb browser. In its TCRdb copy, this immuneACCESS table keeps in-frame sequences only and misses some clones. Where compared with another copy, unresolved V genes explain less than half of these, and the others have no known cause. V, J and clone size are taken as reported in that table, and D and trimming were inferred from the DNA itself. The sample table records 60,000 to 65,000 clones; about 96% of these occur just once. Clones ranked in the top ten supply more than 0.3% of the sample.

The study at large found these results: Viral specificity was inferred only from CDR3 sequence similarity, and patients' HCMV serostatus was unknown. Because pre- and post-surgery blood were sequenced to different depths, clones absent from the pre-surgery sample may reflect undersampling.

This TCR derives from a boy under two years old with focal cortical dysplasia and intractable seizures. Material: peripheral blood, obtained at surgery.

DNA sequence: TGTGCCAGCAGCCGCACCCTCTCCTACAATGAGCAGTTCTTC. It encodes CASSRTLSYNEQFF. The receptor chain draws on TRBV27 and TRBJ2-1; the D gene is unclear. The germline V gene (reference sequence) sets CDR1 to MNHEY and CDR2 to SMNVEV. The CDR3 sequence holds 14 residues, the cysteine and phenylalanine included. Of the read, only the CDR3 DNA is kept; its 42 bases are in frame from base 1. Between the V and J ends, shortened by 6 bases and 0 bases respectively, the junction contains 9 bases.